A selection of T cell receptor beta chains follows, all from one sample in a study of cytotoxic CD8 clonotypes in ibrutinib-treated CLL. The method was immunoSEQ multiplex PCR; TCRdb's version includes in-frame clones alone and lacks a portion of them. The table includes roughly 180,000 clones, around three quarters detected once. The material sequenced was PBMCs, taken after 24 months of ibrutinib treatment. These receptors were taken from a human donor with chronic lymphocytic leukemia. Both conserved end residues are part of each CDR3. Each record gives: J gene, V gene, CDR3 length, D gene, clone size, CDR3 DNA, CDR3 protein. D genes are given only for firm matches. Clone size appears in some rows only: once, few, many, or a class for an expanded clone.

>TRBJ1-2|TRBV11-2|16|NA|NA
TGTGCCAGCAGCTTAGATCCCCCCCCACAGAACTATGGCTACACCTTC
CASSLDPPPQNYGYTF
>TRBJ2-3|TRBV9|15|NA|NA
TGTGCCAGCAGCGTGGGCTCTATAAGCACAGATACGCAGTATTTT
CASSVGSISTDTQYF
>TRBJ2-1|TRBV9|14|TRBD2|NA
TGTGCCAGCAGCTCCCGGGACTACTCGGATGAGCAGTTCTTC
CASSSRDYSDEQFF
>TRBJ2-7|TRBV4-1|15|NA|NA
TGCGCCAGCAGCCAAAACCGGGACCTAGACTCCGAGCAGTACTTC
CASSQNRDLDSEQYF
>TRBJ2-3|TRBV4-1|16|NA|NA
TGCGCCAGCAGCCAAGTAATCGGGACTGGGACAAATACGCAGTATTTT
CASSQVIGTGTNTQYF
>TRBJ1-1|TRBV29-1|13|NA|NA
TGCAGCGTTGATAAGGGGCAGAACACTGAAGCTTTCTTT
CSVDKGQNTEAFF
>TRBJ1-3|TRBV9|15|NA|NA
TGTGCCAGCAGCGTACATTGGGGGTCCGGAAACACCATATATTTT
CASSVHWGSGNTIYF
>TRBJ2-1|TRBV6-1|16|NA|NA
TGTGCCAGCAGTGAATGGGGGGGCAGCTCCTACAATGAGCAGTTCTTC
CASSEWGGSSYNEQFF
>TRBJ2-1|TRBV25-1|14|NA|NA
TGTGCCAGCAGTGTATACGGGAGACGAGATGAGCAGTTCTTC
CASSVYGRRDEQFF
>TRBJ2-1|TRBV29-1|13|NA|NA
TGCAGCGTTGGGTTGGGGAGCCAGAATGAGCAGTTCTTC
CSVGLGSQNEQFF
>TRBJ1-1|TRBV4-2|17|TRBD1|NA
TGTGCCAGCAGCCAAATCGGACAGGGAGGAATTCGGTCTGAAGCTTTCTTT
CASSQIGQGGIRSEAFF
>TRBJ2-2|TRBV2|13|NA|many
TGTGCCAGCAGTGCCCAGGGGACCGGGGAGCTGTTTTTT
CASSAQGTGELFF
>TRBJ1-2|TRBV6-5|15|NA|once
TGTGCCAGCAGTTACGCGGCAGAGAGGGTCCATGGCTACACCTTC
CASSYAAERVHGYTF
>TRBJ2-5|TRBV7-7|13|TRBD2|NA
TGTGCTAGCAGCGTGCTAGCGGAAGAGACCCAGTACTTC
CASSVLAEETQYF
>TRBJ2-7|TRBV30|15|TRBD1|NA
TGTGCCTGGATGAGACCGGGACAGGGCGCTTACGAGCAGTACTTC
CAWMRPGQGAYEQYF
>TRBJ2-5|TRBV7-9|14|TRBD2|NA
TGTGCCAGTGGACTAGCGGGTTTACAAGAGACCCAGTACTTC
CASGLAGLQETQYF
>TRBJ1-1|TRBV7-7|13|NA|NA
TGTGCCAGCAGCCGGGACACCGACACTGAAGCTTTCTTT
CASSRDTDTEAFF
>TRBJ2-3|TRBV5-8|10|NA|NA
TGTGCCAGCAGCTCCCCTTCGCAGTATTTT
CASSSPSQYF
>TRBJ2-2|TRBV2|16|TRBD2|NA
TGTGCCAGCAGGCTGGGTAGCGGGAGGGCGGCCGGGGAGCTGTTTTTT
CASRLGSGRAAGELFF
>TRBJ2-7|TRBV2|10|NA|NA
TGTGCCACCGCCTTATACGAGCAGTACTTC
CATALYEQYF
>TRBJ1-2|TRBV10-3|14|TRBD1|NA
TGTGCCATCAGTGGGGACAGGGGATCCTATGGCTACACCTTC
CAISGDRGSYGYTF
>TRBJ2-7|TRBV4-1|14|TRBD2|NA
TGCGCCAGCAGCCAATCTAGCGGGAGTTACGAGCAGTACTTC
CASSQSSGSYEQYF
>TRBJ2-3|TRBV28|14|NA|NA
TGTGCCAGCAGTTCTAGCGACCGCACAGATACGCAGTATTTT
CASSSSDRTDTQYF
>TRBJ2-3|TRBV6-9|15|NA|NA
TGTGCCAGCAGTTTCCAGGGACAAATCACAGATACGCAGTATTTT
CASSFQGQITDTQYF
>TRBJ2-2|TRBV18|16|NA|few
TGTGCCAGCTCACCCCAGAGCTACGCGAACACCGGGGAGCTGTTTTTT
CASSPQSYANTGELFF
>TRBJ2-2|TRBV27|15|NA|few
TGTGCCAGCAGCCTGTGGACGGCGAACACCGGGGAGCTGTTTTTT
CASSLWTANTGELFF
>TRBJ2-7|TRBV5-4|15|TRBD2|NA
TGTGCCAGCAGGGGACTACTAGCCCATCCCTACGAGCAGTACTTC
CASRGLLAHPYEQYF
>TRBJ2-7|TRBV7-9|15|TRBD2|NA
TGTGCCAGCAGCGGGGGACTAGCGGCAAACTACGAGCAGTACTTC
CASSGGLAANYEQYF
>TRBJ2-7|TRBV11-3|14|TRBD2|few
TGTGCCAGCAGCCCCGGCGGGAGCCTTTACGAGCAGTACTTC
CASSPGGSLYEQYF
>TRBJ2-7|TRBV4-2|14|NA|few
TGTGCCAGCAGCCGCAACCAGGCCTCCTACGAGCAGTACTTC
CASSRNQASYEQYF
>TRBJ1-5|TRBV27|14|NA|NA
TGTGCCAGCAGGACTACAGACCTAGGCTCGCCCCAGCATTTT
CASRTTDLGSPQHF
>TRBJ2-1|TRBV7-2|16|NA|once
TGTGCCAGCAGCTTTCCAGCTGGAGGGTTGGGGAATGAGCAGTTCTTC
CASSFPAGGLGNEQFF
>TRBJ2-7|TRBV27|14|NA|NA
TGTGCCAGCAGTCATTGGGGGGTCACCTACGAGCAGTACTTC
CASSHWGVTYEQYF
>TRBJ1-3|TRBV6-1|14|TRBD1|NA
TGTGCCAGCAGAACGGACAGGGTTGGAAACACCATATATTTT
CASRTDRVGNTIYF
>TRBJ1-2|TRBV11-1|15|NA|NA
TGTGCCAGCAGCTTAGCGGGAGGACAGTACTATGGCTACACCTTC
CASSLAGGQYYGYTF
>TRBJ1-5|TRBV27|15|NA|few
TGTGCCAGCAGTTACTCTCAGGGAAGCAATCAGCCCCAGCATTTT
CASSYSQGSNQPQHF
>TRBJ2-7|TRBV28|21|NA|NA
TGTGCCAGCAGGCGCCGTGGTCCCGGAGGGACCACGGGCGTCGCATACTACGAGCAGTACTTC
CASRRRGPGGTTGVAYYEQYF
>TRBJ1-3|TRBV5-5|13|NA|NA
TGTGCCAGCAGTTCAACTTTTGGGAACACCATATATTTT
CASSSTFGNTIYF
>TRBJ2-2|TRBV5-5|15|NA|NA
TGTGCCAGCAGCACCGACAGAACGAACACCGGGGAGCTGTTTTTT
CASSTDRTNTGELFF
>TRBJ2-3|TRBV15|15|NA|few
TGTGCCACCGGCGCGGAGAGTTTAAGACCAGATACGCAGTATTTT
CATGAESLRPDTQYF
>TRBJ2-7|TRBV30|12|TRBD2|once
TGTGCCTGGAGTGAAGGACTAGCGGAGGTAGTCTTC
CAWSEGLAEVVF
>TRBJ1-1|TRBV9|17|NA|once
TGTGCCAGCAGCGTATCTCAAAGGGTAGGAATGAACACTGAAGCTTTCTTT
CASSVSQRVGMNTEAFF
>TRBJ2-1|TRBV11-2|19|TRBD2|once
TGTGCCAGCAGCACTGAAGGCCCTTGGCTAGCGGGAGAATCCAATGAGCAGTTCTTC
CASSTEGPWLAGESNEQFF
>TRBJ2-7|TRBV6-5|13|NA|NA
TGTGCCAGCAATAGACAGTTTAACTACGAGCAGTACTTC
CASNRQFNYEQYF
>TRBJ2-7|TRBV4-2|15|TRBD2|once
TGTGCCAGCAGCCTTACCGGGACTAGATCAGGCGAGCAGTACTTC
CASSLTGTRSGEQYF
>TRBJ2-1|TRBV14|18|TRBD2|once
TGTGCCAGCAGCCCAGGACTAGCGGGAGTACACCCCTACAATGAGCAGTTCTTC
CASSPGLAGVHPYNEQFF
>TRBJ2-1|TRBV9|13|NA|few
TGTGCCAGCAGCGTAGATGGTTACAATGAGCAGTTCTTC
CASSVDGYNEQFF
>TRBJ2-7|TRBV5-6|15|TRBD2|NA
TGTGCCAGCAGCACATCTAGCGGGTCAATCTACGAGCAGTACTTC
CASSTSSGSIYEQYF
>TRBJ2-7|TRBV4-1|15|NA|NA
TGCGCCAGCAGCCAAGGTTACGGGGCTAGCTACGAGCAGTACTTC
CASSQGYGASYEQYF
>TRBJ2-5|TRBV11-2|14|NA|NA
TGTGCCAGCAGCCGCGTGGGGTGGGCAGAGACCCAGTACTTC
CASSRVGWAETQYF
>TRBJ1-1|TRBV10-3|12|NA|few
TGTGCCACCACAAAGTCGAACACTGAAGCTTTCTTT
CATTKSNTEAFF
>TRBJ2-7|TRBV18|12|NA|few
TGTGCCAGCTCACCTAATTCCTACGAGCAGTACTTC
CASSPNSYEQYF
>TRBJ2-7|TRBV6-1|14|NA|few
TGTGCCAGCAGTCCCCGGGCCACAACCTACGAGCAGTACTTC
CASSPRATTYEQYF